The sequence of this TCR beta chain was determined in a study of regulatory T cells in long-lasting Graves disease. Sequencing libraries for TCR beta were prepared with iRepertoire HTBI primers and Arm-PCR of CDR3 regions. Each CDR3 protein gets one entry after TCRdb re-called the multiplex PCR reads with MiXCR. Of around 250,000 distinct CDR3 sequences listed, 18% are singletons. General observations from the study: Persistent Graves' cases showed lower TCR diversity than newly diagnosed cases.

This clonotype has a count of ten or more. Its antigen is as yet unknown. Time point described: newly diagnosed GD, antithyroid drugs for less than 3 months. The TCR library was made from RNA extracted from PBMCs. This material consisted of peripheral blood mononuclear cells (PBMCs), taken at new diagnosis, from a patient treated with antithyroid drugs. The sequence came from a female donor with Graves disease.

This CDR3 reads CASSEERERATF. CDR3 nucleotide sequence: TGTGCCAGCAGTGAAGAAAGGGAACGGGCTACCTTC. This chain joins TRBV6-1 and TRBJ1-2; D uncertain. The germline gives CDR1 MNHNS, CDR2 SASEGT. CDR3 length: 12 residues. Trimming shortened V by 1 base and J by 14 bases, and 14 bases separated the two germline ends.